This T cell receptor beta chain was documented in a study of blood T cells in healthy people across ages. This clonotype was seen only a few times. Drawn from each donor were 7.5 to 10 milliliters of peripheral blood. The V gene end was trimmed by 4 bases and the J gene end by 1 base; junction bases not matched to a gene: 5. Germline V gives CDR1 SGHKS, CDR2 YYEKEE (reference sequence). This CDR3 is 15 amino acids long. The authors ran a second PCR of 7 to 11 cycles using a sample-barcoded 5' primer and a J-beta primer mix. TCRdb redid the calling of the 5' RACE reads with MiXCR, one entry per CDR3 protein. The sample comprises around 1.5 million distinct CDR3 sequences, 42% of which are singletons, and 7.9% rests with the top ten.

V is TRBV5-5 and J is TRBJ2-1; TRBD2 agrees at 7 bases. The sample was blood. This clonotype was sampled from a woman aged 18-30 years in good health. CDR3 residues: CASSQSGLSYNEQFF. The CDR3 DNA follows: TGTGCCAGCAGCCAGTCGGGACTATCCTACAATGAGCAGTTCTTC.